In its sample, the clone carrying this TCR beta chain was seen a few times. The entry originates in a study of T cell repertoires in ileal Crohn's disease. Time point indicated: neoterminal ileum biopsy at postoperative endoscopy, about 6 months after surgery. Clones were sequenced by immunoSEQ multiplex PCR, and TCRdb holds only the in-frame ones, with some missing. The sample shows roughly 16,000 clones, around 70% of them seen only once. This sequence was found in an adult with Crohn's disease. The specimen sequenced was ileal tissue.

The DNA of the CDR3 is TGTGCCAGCAGCGCCACTACGGGACAGCTAAATGAGCAGTTCTTC. As protein: CASSATTGQLNEQFF. This chain joins TRBV7-9 and TRBJ2-1, with 7 positions matching TRBD1. With V trimmed by 5 bases and J by 7 bases, 11 bases remained unmatched. Germline values: CDR1 SEHNR, CDR2 FQNEAQ (reference sequence). There are 15 residues in the CDR3.